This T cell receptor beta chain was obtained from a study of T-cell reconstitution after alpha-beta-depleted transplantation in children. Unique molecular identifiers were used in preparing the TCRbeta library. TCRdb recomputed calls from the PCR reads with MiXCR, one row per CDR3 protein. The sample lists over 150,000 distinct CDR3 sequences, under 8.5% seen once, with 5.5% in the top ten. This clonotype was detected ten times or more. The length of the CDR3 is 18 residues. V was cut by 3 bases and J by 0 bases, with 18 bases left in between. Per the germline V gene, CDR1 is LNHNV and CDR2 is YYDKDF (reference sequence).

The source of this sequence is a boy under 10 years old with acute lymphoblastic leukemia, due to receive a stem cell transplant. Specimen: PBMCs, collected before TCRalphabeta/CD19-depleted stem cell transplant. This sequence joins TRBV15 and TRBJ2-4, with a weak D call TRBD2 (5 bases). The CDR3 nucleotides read TGTGCCACCAGCAGTAAACTAGGCTCATCTCTAGCCAAAAACATTCAGTACTTC. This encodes CATSSKLGSSLAKNIQYF.